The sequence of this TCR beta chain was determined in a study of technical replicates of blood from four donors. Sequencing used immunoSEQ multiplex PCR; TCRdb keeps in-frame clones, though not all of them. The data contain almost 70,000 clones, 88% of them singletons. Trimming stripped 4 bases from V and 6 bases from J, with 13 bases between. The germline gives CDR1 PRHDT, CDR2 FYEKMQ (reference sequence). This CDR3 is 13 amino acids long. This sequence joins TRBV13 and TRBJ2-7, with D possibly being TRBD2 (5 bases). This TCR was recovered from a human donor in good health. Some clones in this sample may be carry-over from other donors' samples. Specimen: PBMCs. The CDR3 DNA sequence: TGTGCCAGCAGCTCCTTACTAGTACCCGAGCAGTACTTC. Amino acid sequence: CASSSLLVPEQYF.